This record looks at one T cell receptor (beta chain) sequence and its context. Its antigen is undetermined. The sample is drawn from a study of vaccination effects on CD4 cells after COVID-19. The wider study: As their vaccination, participants received two doses of either BNT162b2 or mRNA-1273. Sample collection from two convalescent patients occurred 16 days and one week before vaccination. Whole-study results and caveats: There was marked clonal contraction among infection- and vaccine-induced clones late after vaccination.

This CDR3 contains 18 residues. Germline CDR1 reads SGHNT; CDR2 reads YYREEE (reference sequence). J lost 5 bases, V lost 4 bases, and 10 bases had no gene match. Only in-frame clones appear in the TCRdb table, and some are missing; sequencing was by immunoSEQ multiplex PCR. The table includes 55,000 to 90,000 clones, over 65% detected once. Viral peptide pools were used in the ViraFEST assay to expand antigen-specific CD4+ T cells, and sequencing came afterward. Cultured cells yielded isolated CD4+ T cells after approximately nine days. Their SARS-CoV-2 infection, verified by PCR, occurred between March and December 2020. In the cultures, half the medium was exchanged for IL-2 medium on days 3 and 7.

The chain joins TRBV5-4 to TRBJ2-3; 16 bases line up with TRBD2. This TCR came from a human donor who had a prior SARS-CoV-2 infection. The specimen comprised CD4+ T cells from PBMCs cultured with HIV peptides, sampled before COVID-19 vaccination. Subset: HIV-1 Nef peptide pool negative control/reference culture. The CDR3 loop reads CASSRRGLAGGSRDTQYF. In DNA, the CDR3 is TGTGCCAGCAGCCGAAGGGGACTAGCGGGAGGGTCGCGAGATACGCAGTATTTT. Full variable domain (rest looked up from reference TRBV5-4 and TRBJ2-3): ETGVTQSPTHLIKTRGQQVTLRCSSQSGHNTVSWYQQALGQGPQFIFQYYREEENGRGNFPPRFSGLQFPNYSSELNVNALELDDSALYLCASSRRGLAGGSRDTQYFGPGTRLTVL.